The rows below give T cell receptor beta chains drawn from one sample of a study of neurological immune-mediated disorders. TCRdb re-analysed the 5' RACE reads in MiXCR, keeping a single row per CDR3 protein. Among tens of thousands of distinct CDR3 sequences listed, around a tenth were seen once. The sample comprised PBMCs. These receptors all come from a male donor with HTLV-1-associated myelopathy (HAM/TSP). CDR3s include the opening cysteine and the closing phenylalanine or tryptophan. The D gene is left open where the match is weak. Size tells how often a clone was seen (once, few, many) or the class of an expanded clone, and some rows leave it out.

clone_size,d_call,j_call,v_call,cdr3_aa,cdr3_nt
many,TRBD2,TRBJ2-3,TRBV7-9,CASSLGLAGNRDTQYF,TGTGCCAGCAGCTTAGGGCTAGCGGGGAACAGAGATACGCAGTATTTT
many,TRBD2,TRBJ2-7,TRBV20-1,CSATPLRGGYEQYF,TGCAGTGCTACCCCCTTACGGGGGGGCTACGAGCAGTACTTC
many,.,TRBJ2-3,TRBV11-2,CASSLGVRSGSDTQYF,TGTGCCAGCAGCTTAGGGGTCAGAAGCGGGTCAGATACGCAGTATTTT
many,.,TRBJ2-3,TRBV5-1,CASSLGRGHATDTQYF,TGCGCCAGCAGCTTGGGTAGGGGACACGCCACAGATACGCAGTATTTT
many,.,TRBJ2-2,TRBV6-2/TRBV6-3,CASSGQTRGRGELFF,TGTGCCAGCAGTGGACAAACCAGGGGACGCGGGGAGCTGTTTTTT
few,.,TRBJ2-2,TRBV10-1,CASSDPWGSESGELFF,TGCGCCAGCAGTGACCCCTGGGGTAGCGAGAGCGGGGAGCTGTTTTTT
many,TRBD2,TRBJ2-1,TRBV7-9,CASSLTSGGWNEQFF,TGTGCCAGCAGCCTCACTAGCGGGGGCTGGAATGAGCAGTTCTTC
many,.,TRBJ2-3,TRBV7-9,CASSWQTLRTDTQYF,TGTGCCAGCAGCTGGCAGACACTTCGCACAGATACGCAGTATTTT
many,TRBD1,TRBJ1-2,TRBV20-1,CSATFGTAVGFTF,TGCAGTGCCACCTTTGGGACAGCGGTGGGGTTCACCTTC
.,.,TRBJ2-1,TRBV5-1,CASSLGDVQFF,TGCGCCAGCAGCTTGGGAGACGTGCAGTTCTTC
many,.,TRBJ2-7,TRBV20-1,CSPRGLSSYEQYF,TGCAGCCCCAGAGGTCTTAGCTCCTACGAGCAGTACTTC
many,TRBD2,TRBJ2-3,TRBV28,CATQLAGGDTQYF,TGTGCCACCCAGCTAGCGGGGGGTGATACGCAGTATTTT
few,TRBD1,TRBJ1-2,TRBV10-3,CAISESRTGDYGYTF,TGTGCCATCAGTGAGTCGAGGACAGGGGACTATGGCTACACCTTC
many,.,TRBJ1-5,TRBV20-1,CSARIPRGFQKTGSNQPQHF,TGCAGTGCTAGAATCCCCCGAGGATTCCAAAAAACGGGGAGCAATCAGCCCCAGCATTTT
many,.,TRBJ1-1,TRBV2,CASSELGTVNTEAFF,TGTGCCAGCAGTGAATTAGGGACGGTGAACACTGAAGCTTTCTTT
.,TRBD2,TRBJ2-7,TRBV19,CASSILAGVGNYEQYF,TGTGCCAGTAGTATACTAGCGGGAGTTGGAAACTACGAGCAGTACTTC
many,TRBD2,TRBJ2-3,TRBV5-1,CASTELAGTDTQYF,TGCGCCAGCACCGAACTAGCGGGCACAGATACGCAGTATTTT
many,TRBD2,TRBJ2-3,TRBV7-9,CASSLLAGVTDTQYF,TGTGCCAGCAGCTTACTAGCGGGGGTGACAGATACGCAGTATTTT
many,TRBD2,TRBJ2-3,TRBV9,CASSPRLAGTTDTQYF,TGTGCCAGCAGCCCAAGACTAGCGGGGACCACAGATACGCAGTATTTT
many,.,TRBJ1-4,TRBV29-1,CSVEDSRGSNEKLFF,TGCAGCGTTGAAGACTCTCGGGGGTCTAATGAAAAACTGTTTTTT
many,TRBD1,TRBJ2-1,TRBV12-3/TRBV12-4,CASTTQGTGYDEQFF,TGTGCCAGCACCACACAAGGGACAGGGTACGATGAGCAGTTCTTC
.,.,TRBJ2-3,TRBV7-2,CASILGPGLTDTQYF,TGTGCCAGCATCTTAGGGCCAGGGCTCACAGATACGCAGTATTTT
.,TRBD2,TRBJ2-5,TRBV5-1,CASSLEGLDETQYF,TGCGCCAGCAGCTTGGAGGGACTAGATGAGACCCAGTACTTC
medium-sized,TRBD1,TRBJ2-3,TRBV20-1,CSARETGSFTDTQYF,TGCAGTGCTAGAGAGACAGGGAGTTTCACAGATACGCAGTATTTT
many,.,TRBJ1-6,TRBV20-1,CSARAANSPLHF,TGCAGTGCTAGGGCGGCAAATTCACCCCTCCACTTT
many,TRBD1,TRBJ1-5,TRBV20-1,CSARTGVGQPQHF,TGCAGTGCTAGGACAGGGGTAGGACAGCCCCAGCATTTT
many,.,TRBJ1-1,TRBV20-1,CSATRTWNTEAFF,TGCAGTGCAACCAGGACGTGGAACACTGAAGCTTTCTTT
many,.,TRBJ2-3,TRBV5-1,CASSLGNTDTQYF,TGCGCCAGCAGCTTGGGAAACACAGATACGCAGTATTTT
medium-sized,.,TRBJ1-2,TRBV20-1,CSAREPKDYGYTF,TGCAGTGCTAGGGAGCCCAAGGACTATGGCTACACCTTC
many,.,TRBJ2-1,TRBV5-1,CASSLSRGSYNEQFF,TGCGCCAGCAGCTTGTCTCGCGGATCCTACAATGAGCAGTTCTTC
many,.,TRBJ1-1,TRBV6-5,CASSYSRNTEAFF,TGTGCCAGCAGTTACTCAAGGAACACTGAAGCTTTCTTT
many,.,TRBJ2-3,TRBV6-5,CASSYWGAETDTQYF,TGTGCCAGCAGTTACTGGGGGGCCGAGACAGATACGCAGTATTTT
.,.,TRBJ2-7,TRBV5-1,CASSLDVGSYEQYF,TGCGCCAGCAGCTTGGACGTGGGCTCCTACGAGCAGTACTTC
many,.,TRBJ1-1,TRBV10-3,CAISERGEAFF,TGTGCCATCAGTGAAAGGGGAGAAGCTTTCTTT
many,TRBD2,TRBJ2-3,TRBV6-2/TRBV6-3,CASSSTSDAQYF,TGTGCCAGCAGTTCGACTAGCGACGCGCAGTATTTT
many,.,TRBJ2-1,TRBV5-1,CASSFQATYNEQFF,TGCGCCAGCAGCTTCCAGGCCACCTACAATGAGCAGTTCTTC
many,.,TRBJ2-1,TRBV21-1,CASSKEDRGSYNEQFF,TGTGCCAGCAGCAAAGAGGACAGGGGGTCCTACAATGAGCAGTTCTTC
many,.,TRBJ2-1,TRBV7-2,CASSLRGPNSYNEQFF,TGTGCCAGCAGCTTACGGGGGCCCAATTCCTACAATGAGCAGTTCTTC
many,TRBD1,TRBJ2-3,TRBV7-2,CASSSAPGTGSWDTQYF,TGTGCCAGCAGTTCCGCCCCCGGGACAGGGTCCTGGGATACGCAGTATTTT
many,.,TRBJ1-1,TRBV20-1,CSARDEGAEAFF,TGCAGTGCTAGAGACGAAGGGGCTGAAGCTTTCTTT
many,TRBD1,TRBJ2-7,TRBV6-1,CASSGAGQGREQYF,TGTGCCAGCAGCGGGGCGGGACAGGGACGCGAGCAGTACTTC
many,.,TRBJ2-4,TRBV18,CASSPLGENIQYF,TGTGCCAGCTCACCATTAGGGGAGAACATTCAGTACTTC
many,.,TRBJ2-3,TRBV3-1,CASSPTGTDTQYF,TGTGCCAGCAGCCCCACCGGGACAGATACGCAGTATTTT
many,.,TRBJ1-4,TRBV2,CASSGSEKLFF,TGTGCCAGCAGTGGCAGCGAAAAACTGTTTTTT
.,.,TRBJ2-3,TRBV7-7,CASSFGGGTDTQYF,TGTGCTAGCAGCTTTGGCGGGGGCACAGATACGCAGTATTTT
many,TRBD1,TRBJ1-3,TRBV6-5,CASSYFDRDSGNTIYF,TGTGCCAGCAGTTACTTTGACCGGGACAGTGGAAACACCATATATTTT
many,.,TRBJ2-7,TRBV20-1,CSAIRNYEQYF,TGCAGTGCCATAAGGAACTACGAGCAGTACTTC
many,TRBD1,TRBJ1-3,TRBV5-1,CASSYDRGGSGNTIYF,TGCGCCAGCAGTTATGACAGGGGCGGCTCTGGAAACACCATATATTTT